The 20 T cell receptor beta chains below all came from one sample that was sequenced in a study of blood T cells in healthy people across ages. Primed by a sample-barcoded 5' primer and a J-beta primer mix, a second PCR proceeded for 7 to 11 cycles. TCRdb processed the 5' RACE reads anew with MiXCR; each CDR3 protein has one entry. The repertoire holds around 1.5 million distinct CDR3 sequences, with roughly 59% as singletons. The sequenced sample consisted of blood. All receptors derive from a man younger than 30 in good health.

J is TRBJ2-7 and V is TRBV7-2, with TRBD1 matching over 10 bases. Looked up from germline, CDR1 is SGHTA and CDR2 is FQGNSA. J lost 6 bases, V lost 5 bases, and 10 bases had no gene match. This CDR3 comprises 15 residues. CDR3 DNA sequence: TGTGCCAGCAGCGGACGGGACAGGGGATGGTGCGAGCAGTACTTC. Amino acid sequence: CASSGRDRGWCEQYF.

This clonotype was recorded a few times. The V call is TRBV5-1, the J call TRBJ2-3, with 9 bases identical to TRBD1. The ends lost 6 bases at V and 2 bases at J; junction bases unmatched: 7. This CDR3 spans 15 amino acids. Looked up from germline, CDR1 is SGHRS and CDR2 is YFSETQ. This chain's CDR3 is CASNDRDRATDTQYF. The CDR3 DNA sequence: TGCGCCAGCAACGACCGGGACAGGGCCACAGATACGCAGTATTTT.

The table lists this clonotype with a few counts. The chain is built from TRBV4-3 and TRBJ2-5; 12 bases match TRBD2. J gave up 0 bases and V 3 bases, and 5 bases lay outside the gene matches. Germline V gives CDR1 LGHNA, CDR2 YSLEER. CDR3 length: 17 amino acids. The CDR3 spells CASSQALAGGYQETQYF. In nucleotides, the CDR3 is TGCGCCAGCAGCCAGGCCCTAGCGGGGGGGTACCAAGAGACCCAGTACTTC.

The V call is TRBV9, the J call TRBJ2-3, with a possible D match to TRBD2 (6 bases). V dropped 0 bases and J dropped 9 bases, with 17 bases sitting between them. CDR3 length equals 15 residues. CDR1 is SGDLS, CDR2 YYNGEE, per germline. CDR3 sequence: CASSVGGWGLPTQYF. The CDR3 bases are TGTGCCAGCAGCGTAGGAGGTTGGGGACTCCCGACGCAGTATTTT.

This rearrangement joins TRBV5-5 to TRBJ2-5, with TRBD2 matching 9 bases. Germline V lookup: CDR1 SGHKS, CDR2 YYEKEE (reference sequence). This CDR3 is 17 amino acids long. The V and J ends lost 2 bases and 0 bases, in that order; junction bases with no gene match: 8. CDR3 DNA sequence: TGTGCCAGCAGCTTTCGCCAAGGACTAGCGTACCAAGAGACCCAGTACTTC. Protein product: CASSFRQGLAYQETQYF.

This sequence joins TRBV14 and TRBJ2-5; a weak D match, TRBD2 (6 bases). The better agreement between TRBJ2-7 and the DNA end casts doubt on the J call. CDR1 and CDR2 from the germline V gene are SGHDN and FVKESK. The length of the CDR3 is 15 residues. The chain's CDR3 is CASSSRRHFSGEQYF. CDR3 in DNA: TGTGCCAGCAGCTCAAGGAGGCATTTTAGCGGCGAGCAGTACTTC.

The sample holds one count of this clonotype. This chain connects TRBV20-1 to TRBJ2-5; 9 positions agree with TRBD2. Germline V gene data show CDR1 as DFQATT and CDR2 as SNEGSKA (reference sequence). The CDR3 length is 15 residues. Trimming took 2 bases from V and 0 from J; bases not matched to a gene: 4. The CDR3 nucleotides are TGCAGTGCTAGAAGACTAGCGGTTCACCAAGAGACCCAGTACTTC. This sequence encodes CSARRLAVHQETQYF.

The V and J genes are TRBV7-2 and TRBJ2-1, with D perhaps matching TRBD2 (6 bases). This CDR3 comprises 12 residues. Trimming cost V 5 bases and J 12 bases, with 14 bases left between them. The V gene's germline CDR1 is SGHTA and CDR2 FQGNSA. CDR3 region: CASSPRGRMQFF. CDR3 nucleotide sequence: TGTGCCAGCAGCCCACGGGGGAGGATGCAGTTCTTC.

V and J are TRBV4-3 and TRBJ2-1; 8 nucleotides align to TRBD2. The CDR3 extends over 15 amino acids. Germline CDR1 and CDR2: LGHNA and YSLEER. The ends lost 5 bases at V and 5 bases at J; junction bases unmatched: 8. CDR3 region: CASSDRAGDHNEQFF. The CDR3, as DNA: TGCGCCAGCAGCGATCGAGCGGGGGACCACAATGAGCAGTTCTTC.

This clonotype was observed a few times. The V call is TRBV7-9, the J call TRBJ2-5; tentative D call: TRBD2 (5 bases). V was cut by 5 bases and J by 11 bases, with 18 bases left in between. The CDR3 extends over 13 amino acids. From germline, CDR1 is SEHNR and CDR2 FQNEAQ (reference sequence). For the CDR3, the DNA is TGTGCCAGCAGCCCCTTACAGAGCTGGGAGCAGTACTTC. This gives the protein CASSPLQSWEQYF.

The CDR3 loop is CASSYSDRGYYNEQFF. In nucleotides, the CDR3 is TGTGCCAGCAGTTACTCCGACAGGGGATACTACAATGAGCAGTTCTTC. V gene TRBV6-5 combines with J gene TRBJ2-1, with 8 bases that match TRBD1. The CDR3 is made up of 16 amino acids. Unmatched junction bases numbered 4, after V lost 0 bases and J lost 3 bases. The germline V gene encodes CDR1 MNHEY and CDR2 SVGAGI.

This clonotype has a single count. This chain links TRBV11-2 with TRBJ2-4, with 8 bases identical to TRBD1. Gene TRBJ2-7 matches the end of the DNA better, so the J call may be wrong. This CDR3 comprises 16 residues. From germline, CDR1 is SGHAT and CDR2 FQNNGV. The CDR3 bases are TGTGCCAGCAGCGCCTTGACAGGGGACAGTAGCTACGAGCAGTACTTC. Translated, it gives CASSALTGDSSYEQYF.

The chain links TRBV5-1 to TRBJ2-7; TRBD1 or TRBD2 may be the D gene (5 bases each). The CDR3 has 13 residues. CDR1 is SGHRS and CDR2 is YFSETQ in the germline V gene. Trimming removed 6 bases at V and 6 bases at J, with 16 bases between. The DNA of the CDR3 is TGCGCCAGCAATGGCCAGGGAGTAGGCGAGCAGTACTTC. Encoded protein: CASNGQGVGEQYF.

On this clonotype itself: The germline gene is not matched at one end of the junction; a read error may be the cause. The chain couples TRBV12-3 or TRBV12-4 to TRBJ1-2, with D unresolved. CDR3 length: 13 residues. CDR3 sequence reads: CASSARMNYGYTF. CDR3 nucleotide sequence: TGTGCCAGCAGTGCCCGGATGAACTATGGCTACACTTTC.

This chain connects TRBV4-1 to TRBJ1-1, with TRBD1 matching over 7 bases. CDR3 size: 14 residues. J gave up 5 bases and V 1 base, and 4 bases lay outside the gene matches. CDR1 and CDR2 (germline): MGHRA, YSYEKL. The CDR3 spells CASSQVQGGTEAFF. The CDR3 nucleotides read TGCGCCAGCAGCCAAGTTCAGGGGGGAACTGAAGCTTTCTTT.

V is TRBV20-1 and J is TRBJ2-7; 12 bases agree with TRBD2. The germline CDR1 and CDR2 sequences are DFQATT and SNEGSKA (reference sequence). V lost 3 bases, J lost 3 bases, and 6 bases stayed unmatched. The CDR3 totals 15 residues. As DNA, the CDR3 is TGCAGTGCTAGCCGACCTAGCGGGAGGGACTACGAGCAGTACTTC. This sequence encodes CSASRPSGRDYEQYF.

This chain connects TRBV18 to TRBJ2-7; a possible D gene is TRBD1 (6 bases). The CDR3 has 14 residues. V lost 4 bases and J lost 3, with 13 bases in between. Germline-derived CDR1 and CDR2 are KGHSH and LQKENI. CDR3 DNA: TGTGCCAGCTCACTACAGGGCGTTTTCTACGAGCAGTACTTC. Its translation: CASSLQGVFYEQYF.

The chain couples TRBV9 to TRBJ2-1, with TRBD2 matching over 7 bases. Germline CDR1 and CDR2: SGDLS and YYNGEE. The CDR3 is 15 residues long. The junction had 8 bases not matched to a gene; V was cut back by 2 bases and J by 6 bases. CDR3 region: CASSVYPSGSNEQFF. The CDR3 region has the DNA TGTGCCAGCAGCGTTTATCCTAGCGGAAGCAATGAGCAGTTCTTC. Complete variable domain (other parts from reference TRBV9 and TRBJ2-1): DSGVTQTPKHLITATGQRVTLRCSPRSGDLSVYWYQQSLDQGLQFLIQYYNGEERAKGNILERFSAQQFPDLHSELNLSSLELGDSALYFCASSVYPSGSNEQFFGPGTRLTVL.

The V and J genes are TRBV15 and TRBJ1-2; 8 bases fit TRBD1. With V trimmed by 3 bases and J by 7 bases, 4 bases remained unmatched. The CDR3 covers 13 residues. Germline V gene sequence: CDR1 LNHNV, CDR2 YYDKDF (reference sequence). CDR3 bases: TGTGCCACCAGCAGGGACAGGGATGCTGGCTACACCTTC. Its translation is CATSRDRDAGYTF.

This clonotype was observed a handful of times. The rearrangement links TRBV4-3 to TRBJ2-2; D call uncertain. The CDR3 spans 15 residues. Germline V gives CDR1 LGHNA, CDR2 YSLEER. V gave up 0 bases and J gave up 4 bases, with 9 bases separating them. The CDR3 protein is CASSQDFGGTGELFF. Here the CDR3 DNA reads TGCGCCAGCAGCCAAGATTTCGGCGGCACCGGGGAGCTGTTTTTT.